This entry features one T cell receptor (beta chain) sequence. As yet, its antigen is unknown. The sample is drawn from a study of T cell repertoires in cytomegalovirus infection. MiXCR, applied by TCRdb to the reads, yields one record per CDR3 protein. In the table there are fewer than 1,000,000 distinct CDR3 sequences, around 32% of which are singletons. The germline V and J ends were trimmed by 6 bases and 2 bases, with 19 bases remaining between them. Germline V CDR1 and CDR2: DFQATT, SNEGSKA (reference sequence). This CDR3 has 15 residues. The TCR sequence derives from a human donor in good health (CMV status not recorded). Some clones in this sample may be carry-over from other donors' samples. The chain recombines TRBV20-1 with TRBJ1-2; D might be TRBD1 (6 bases). The sequencing used cultured CD8+ T cells from PBMCs, collected from culture after CMV antigen stimulation. CDR3 nucleotides: TGCAGTGCGATAGACCCTTGGGGGCCCAACTATGGCTACACCTTC. Its protein is CSAIDPWGPNYGYTF.